The clone carrying this TCR beta chain came up a few times. Across fewer than 25 US areas, participants ranged in age from about 18 to 100 years. In assigning cohorts, the study relied on participant-reported clinical history. As handled by the study authors: Cell counts per sample came from amplifying reference gene primers. Using immunoSEQ multiplex PCR, the repertoire was profiled, and TCRdb retains in-frame clones only, with some absent. The V and J calls and the clone size are those of that table, but D and trimming were determined from the DNA. The repertoire has a few hundred thousand clones, around nine tenths of them found once; the top ten carry roughly 6.3%. These data belong to a study of blood T cell repertoires in COVID-19. On the study more broadly: Sample material is recorded as cDNA or gDNA derived from T cells, B-cell-depleted T cells, or PBMCs.

The CDR3 loop spans 15 amino acids. The V gene's germline CDR1 is SGHNT and CDR2 YENEEA. Trimming removed 1 base at V and 0 bases at J, with 7 bases between. This chain uses TRBV11-3 with TRBJ2-1; D unclear. This clonotype originated in a woman between 40 and 55 years old who had recovered from COVID-19. Input material: PBMCs or T cells enriched from blood (not recorded which). CDR3 sequence (DNA): TGTGCCAGCAGCTTAGGCGGAGACTCCTACAATGAGCAGTTCTTC. Protein sequence: CASSLGGDSYNEQFF.